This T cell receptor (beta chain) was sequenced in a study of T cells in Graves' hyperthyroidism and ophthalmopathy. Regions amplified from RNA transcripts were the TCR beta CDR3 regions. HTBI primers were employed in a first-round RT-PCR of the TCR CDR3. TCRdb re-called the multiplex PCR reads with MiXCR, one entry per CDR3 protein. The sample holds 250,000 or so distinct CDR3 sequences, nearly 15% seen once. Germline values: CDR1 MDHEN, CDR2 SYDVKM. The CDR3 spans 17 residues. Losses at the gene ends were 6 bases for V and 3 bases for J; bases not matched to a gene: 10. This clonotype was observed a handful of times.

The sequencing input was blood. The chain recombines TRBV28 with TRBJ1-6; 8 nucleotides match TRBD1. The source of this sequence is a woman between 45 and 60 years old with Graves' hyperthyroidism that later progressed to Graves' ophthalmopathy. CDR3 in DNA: TGTGCCAGCAGACGGACAGGGATTAGGATCTATAATTCACCCCTCCACTTT. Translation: CASRRTGIRIYNSPLHF. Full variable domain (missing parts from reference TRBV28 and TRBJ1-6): DVKVTQSSRYLVKRTGEKVFLECVQDMDHENMFWYRQDPGLGLRLIYFSYDVKMKEKGDIPEGYSVSREKKERFSLILESASTNQTSMYLCASRRTGIRIYNSPLHFGNGTRLTVT.